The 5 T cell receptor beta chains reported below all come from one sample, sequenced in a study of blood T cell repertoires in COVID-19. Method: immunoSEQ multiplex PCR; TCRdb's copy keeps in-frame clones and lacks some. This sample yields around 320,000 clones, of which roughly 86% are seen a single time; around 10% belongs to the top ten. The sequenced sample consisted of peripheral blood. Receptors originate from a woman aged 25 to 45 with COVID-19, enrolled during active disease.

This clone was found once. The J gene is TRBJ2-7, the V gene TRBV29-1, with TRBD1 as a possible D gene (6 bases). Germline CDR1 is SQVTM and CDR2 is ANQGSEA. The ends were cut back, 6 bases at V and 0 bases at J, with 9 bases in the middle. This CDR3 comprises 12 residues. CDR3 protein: CSVGDNSYEQYF. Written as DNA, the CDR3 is TGCAGCGTCGGGGACAACTCCTACGAGCAGTACTTC.

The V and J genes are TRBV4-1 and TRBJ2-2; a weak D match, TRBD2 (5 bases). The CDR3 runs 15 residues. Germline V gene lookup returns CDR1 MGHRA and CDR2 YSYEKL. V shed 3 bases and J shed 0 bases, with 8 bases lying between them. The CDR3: CASSHDYANTGELFF. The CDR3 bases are TGCGCCAGCAGCCACGACTACGCGAACACCGGGGAGCTGTTTTTT.

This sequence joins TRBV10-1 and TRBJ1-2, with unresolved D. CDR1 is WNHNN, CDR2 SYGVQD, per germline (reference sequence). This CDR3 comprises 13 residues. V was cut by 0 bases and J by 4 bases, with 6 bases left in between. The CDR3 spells CASSESRAYGYTF. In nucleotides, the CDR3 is TGCGCCAGCAGTGAGTCGCGAGCCTATGGCTACACCTTC.

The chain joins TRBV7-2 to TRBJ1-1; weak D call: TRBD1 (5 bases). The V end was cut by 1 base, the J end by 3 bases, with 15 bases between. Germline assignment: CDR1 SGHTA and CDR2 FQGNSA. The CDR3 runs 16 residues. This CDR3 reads CASSLGGGVFDTEAFF. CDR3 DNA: TGTGCCAGCAGCTTAGGGGGAGGGGTTTTCGACACTGAAGCTTTCTTT.

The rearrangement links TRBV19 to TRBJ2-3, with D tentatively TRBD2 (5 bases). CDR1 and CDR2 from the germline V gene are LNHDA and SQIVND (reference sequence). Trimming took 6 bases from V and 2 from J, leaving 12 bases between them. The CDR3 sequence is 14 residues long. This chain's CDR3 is CASRVAGPTDTQYF. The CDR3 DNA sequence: TGTGCCAGTAGGGTGGCGGGCCCCACAGATACGCAGTATTTT.